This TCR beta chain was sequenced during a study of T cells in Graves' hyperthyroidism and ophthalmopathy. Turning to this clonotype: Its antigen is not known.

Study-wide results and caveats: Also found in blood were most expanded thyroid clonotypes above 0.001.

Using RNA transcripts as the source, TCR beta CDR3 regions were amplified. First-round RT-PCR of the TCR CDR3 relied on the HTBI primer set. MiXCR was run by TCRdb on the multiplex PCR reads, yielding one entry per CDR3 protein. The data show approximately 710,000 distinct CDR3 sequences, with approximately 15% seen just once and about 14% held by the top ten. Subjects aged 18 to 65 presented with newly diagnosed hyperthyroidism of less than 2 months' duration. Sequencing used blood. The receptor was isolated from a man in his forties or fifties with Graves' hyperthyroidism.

CDR3 sequence: CASSSQGAPAGELFF. DNA for the CDR3: TGTGCCAGCAGTTCACAGGGGGCGCCGGCCGGGGAGCTGTTTTTT. This chain joins TRBV27 and TRBJ2-2, with TRBD1 matching 9 bases. The CDR3 is 15 amino acids. In germline, CDR1 is MNHEY, CDR2 SMNVEV (reference sequence). Unmatched junction bases numbered 6, after V lost 4 bases and J lost 6 bases.